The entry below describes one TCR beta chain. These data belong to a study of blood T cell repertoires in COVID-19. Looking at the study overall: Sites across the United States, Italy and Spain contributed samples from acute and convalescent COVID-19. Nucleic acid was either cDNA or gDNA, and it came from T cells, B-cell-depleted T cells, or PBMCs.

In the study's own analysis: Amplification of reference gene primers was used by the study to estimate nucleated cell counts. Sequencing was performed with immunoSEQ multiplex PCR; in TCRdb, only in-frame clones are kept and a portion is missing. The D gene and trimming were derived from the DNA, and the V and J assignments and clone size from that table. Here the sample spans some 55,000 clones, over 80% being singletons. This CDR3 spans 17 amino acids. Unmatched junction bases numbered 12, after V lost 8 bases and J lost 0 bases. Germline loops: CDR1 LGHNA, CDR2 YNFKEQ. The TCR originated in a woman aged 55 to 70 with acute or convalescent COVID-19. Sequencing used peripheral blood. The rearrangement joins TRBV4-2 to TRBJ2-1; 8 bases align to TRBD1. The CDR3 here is CASQISGGLSSYNEQFF. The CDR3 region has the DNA TGTGCCAGCCAAATCTCAGGGGGCCTTAGCTCCTACAATGAGCAGTTCTTC.